The 18 T cell receptor beta chains listed next were all sequenced from one sample in a study of blood T cell repertoires in COVID-19. The data were produced by immunoSEQ multiplex PCR, yet TCRdb's version contains in-frame clones alone and is incomplete. In the table there are over 250,000 clones, about 89% of which are singletons. Sequenced material: peripheral blood. Receptors were obtained from a woman between 50 and 59 years old with acute or convalescent COVID-19.

The chain employs TRBV11-2 and TRBJ1-4; D not resolved. The CDR3 loop spans 14 amino acids. Trimming pared 1 base from V and 0 bases from J, leaving 3 bases between. The germline gives CDR1 SGHAT, CDR2 FQNNGV. CDR3 sequence: CASSLVATNEKLFF. Written as DNA, the CDR3 is TGTGCCAGCAGCTTAGTAGCAACTAATGAAAAACTGTTTTTT.

The V and J genes are TRBV3-1 (or the pseudogene TRBV3-2) and TRBJ1-4; 8 nucleotides align to TRBD1. The V gene end was trimmed by 6 bases and the J gene end by 3 bases; junction bases not matched to a gene: 3. This CDR3 contains 14 residues. CDR1 LGHDT and CDR2 YNNKEL come from the germline V gene (reference sequence). In nucleotides, the CDR3 is TGTGCCAGCAGTCTGACAGGGGCTAATGAAAAACTGTTTTTT. It codes for CASSLTGANEKLFF.

V usage is TRBV30 and J usage is TRBJ1-4; weak D call: TRBD1 (6 bases). V lost 2 bases, J lost 3 bases, and 13 bases lay in between. The CDR3 runs 15 residues. CDR1 and CDR2 (germline): GTSNPN, SVGIG (reference sequence). Here the CDR3 DNA reads TGTGCCTGGAGTACAGGGAGCTTAGCTAATGAAAAACTGTTTTTT. Translating it yields CAWSTGSLANEKLFF.

This clone has only one observation. The chain recombines TRBV10-3 with TRBJ1-1; D is undetermined. V was cut by 6 bases and J by 1 base, with 15 bases left in between. The CDR3 has 15 amino acids. Germline assignment: CDR1 ENHRY and CDR2 SYGVKD. This CDR3 reads CAIRSSEGPNTEAFF. The CDR3 DNA follows: TGTGCCATCAGATCCTCTGAGGGCCCGAACACTGAAGCTTTCTTT.

This chain connects TRBV5-1 to TRBJ2-5; 9 positions agree with TRBD1. Unmatched junction bases numbered 5, after V lost 1 base and J lost 4 bases. Looked up from germline, CDR1 is SGHRS and CDR2 is YFSETQ. The CDR3 spans 15 residues. CDR3 sequence: CASSLSQGAGETQYF. The CDR3 DNA follows: TGCGCCAGCAGCTTGTCACAGGGGGCAGGAGAGACCCAGTACTTC.

This chain joins TRBV29-1 and TRBJ2-1; tentatively, D is TRBD1 (5 bases). Germline V gives CDR1 SQVTM, CDR2 ANQGSEA. This CDR3 spans 11 amino acids. With 7 bases removed from V and 9 bases from J, the gap between germline ends came to 13 bases. This CDR3 reads CSGSQGTEQFF. Written as DNA, the CDR3 is TGCAGCGGAAGCCAGGGAACTGAGCAGTTCTTC.

V gene TRBV5-1 combines with J gene TRBJ2-7, with D tentatively TRBD1 (6 bases). The germline V and J ends were trimmed by 5 bases and 0 bases, with 12 bases remaining between them. Per the germline V gene, CDR1 is SGHRS and CDR2 is YFSETQ. The CDR3 spans 14 residues. The CDR3, as DNA: TGCGCCAGCAGTACGGACAGCCGCTCCTACGAGCAGTACTTC. Its translation is CASSTDSRSYEQYF.

Regarding this clone: The sample carries other DNA sequences with the same CDR3. V gene TRBV5-1 combines with J gene TRBJ2-1; possibly TRBD1 for D (7 bases). The CDR3 spans 14 residues. Trimming stripped 0 bases from V and 9 bases from J, with 13 bases between. From germline, CDR1 is SGHRS and CDR2 YFSETQ. CDR3 bases: TGCGCCAGCAGCTTGGGACAGGGACTTGGTGAGCAGTTCTTC. The encoded protein is CASSLGQGLGEQFF.

The chain links TRBV18 to TRBJ2-7; 9 nucleotides align to TRBD1. The junction had 3 bases not matched to a gene; V was cut back by 3 bases and J by 6 bases. The CDR3 is 13 residues long. Germline CDR1 reads KGHSH; CDR2 reads LQKENI. This CDR3 is CASSPTQGAEQYF. CDR3 bases: TGTGCCAGCTCACCGACACAGGGGGCCGAGCAGTACTTC.

This chain joins TRBV2 and TRBJ1-2, with D perhaps TRBD1 (5 bases). Trimming removed 8 bases from V and 7 bases from J, with 23 bases in between. This CDR3 region has 15 residues. CDR1 is SNHLY and CDR2 is FYNNEI in the germline V gene. The CDR3 loop reads CASQTRSAGSVGYTF. The CDR3 nucleotides read TGTGCCAGCCAAACAAGGTCAGCAGGGTCCGTTGGCTACACCTTC.

This clone has a single count. The V gene is TRBV27, the J gene TRBJ2-7; TRBD1 matches at 9 bases. J was trimmed by 3 bases and V by 6 bases; bases with no gene match: 12. Germline assignment: CDR1 MNHEY and CDR2 SMNVEV (reference sequence). The CDR3 extends over 16 amino acids. CDR3 loop: CASRANRGQAFYEQYF. In nucleotides, the CDR3 is TGTGCCAGCAGAGCGAACAGGGGGCAGGCGTTCTACGAGCAGTACTTC.

V gene TRBV7-8 combines with J gene TRBJ1-6, with D perhaps matching TRBD1 (5 bases). The V and J ends lost 2 bases and 5 bases respectively, with 13 bases between them. The CDR3 has 16 amino acids. Germline-derived CDR1 and CDR2 are SGHVS and FQNEAQ. CDR3 in amino acids: CASSLRTQGNNSPLHF. The CDR3 DNA reads as TGTGCCAGCAGCTTAAGGACCCAGGGAAATAATTCACCCCTCCACTTT.

V is TRBV13 and J is TRBJ1-1; 11 bases match TRBD1. The CDR3 extends over 16 amino acids. The V gene end was trimmed by 0 bases and the J gene end by 6 bases; junction bases not matched to a gene: 6. Germline values: CDR1 PRHDT, CDR2 FYEKMQ (reference sequence). This chain's CDR3 is CASSLGWGTGGAEAFF. The CDR3, as DNA: TGTGCCAGCAGCTTAGGGTGGGGGACAGGGGGAGCTGAAGCTTTCTTT. The entire variable domain, with the rest obtained from reference TRBV13 and TRBJ1-1, is as follows: AAGVIQSPRHLIKEKRETATLKCYPIPRHDTVYWYQQGPGQDPQFLISFYEKMQSDKGSIPDRFSAQQFSDYHSELNMSSLELGDSALYFCASSLGWGTGGAEAFFGQGTRLTVV.

V and J are TRBV7-2 and TRBJ2-1, with 11 bases identical to TRBD2. This CDR3 is built from 16 residues. Per germline, CDR1 SGHTA and CDR2 FQGNSA. With V trimmed by 1 base and J by 5 bases, 4 bases remained unmatched. For the CDR3, the DNA is TGTGCCAGCAGCTTAGGCGTAGCGGGAGGGGACAATGAGCAGTTCTTC. It translates to CASSLGVAGGDNEQFF.

The chain combines TRBV27 with TRBJ1-5; tentative D call: TRBD1 (6 bases). V lost 1 base and J lost 3, with 13 bases in between. This CDR3 spans 16 amino acids. Germline lookup yields CDR1 MNHEY and CDR2 SMNVEV (reference sequence). CDR3 amino acids: CASSLYGDISNQPQHF. CDR3 bases: TGTGCCAGCAGTTTATACGGGGACATATCCAATCAGCCCCAGCATTTT.

The rearrangement uses TRBV19 and TRBJ2-3, with D perhaps matching TRBD2 (8 bases). Trimming shortened V by 5 bases and J by 4 bases, and 19 bases separated the two germline ends. The germline CDR1 and CDR2 sequences are LNHDA and SQIVND (reference sequence). CDR3 length: 16 amino acids. CDR3 DNA: TGTGCCAGTAGTGTATCGACAGGGCGGGGGGCAGATACGCAGTATTTT. This encodes CASSVSTGRGADTQYF.

The gene calls are TRBV28 and TRBJ1-4, with 10 bases fitting TRBD1. The CDR3 is 15 residues long. The J segment lost 5 bases and the V segment lost 5 bases, leaving 5 bases of the junction unmatched. Germline-derived CDR1 and CDR2 are MDHEN and SYDVKM. Written as DNA, the CDR3 is TGTGCCAGCAGTAACCCGGGACAGGGGAATGAAAAACTGTTTTTT. It encodes CASSNPGQGNEKLFF.

The rearrangement uses TRBV12-3 or TRBV12-4 and TRBJ2-7; maybe TRBD1 (5 bases). Between the trimmed V and J ends, which lost 1 base and 6 bases, there was a span of 10 bases. The CDR3 contains 13 residues. The CDR3 region has the DNA TGTGCCAGCAGTTTAGGCCCAGGGTCCGAGCAGTACTTC. Translated, it gives CASSLGPGSEQYF.